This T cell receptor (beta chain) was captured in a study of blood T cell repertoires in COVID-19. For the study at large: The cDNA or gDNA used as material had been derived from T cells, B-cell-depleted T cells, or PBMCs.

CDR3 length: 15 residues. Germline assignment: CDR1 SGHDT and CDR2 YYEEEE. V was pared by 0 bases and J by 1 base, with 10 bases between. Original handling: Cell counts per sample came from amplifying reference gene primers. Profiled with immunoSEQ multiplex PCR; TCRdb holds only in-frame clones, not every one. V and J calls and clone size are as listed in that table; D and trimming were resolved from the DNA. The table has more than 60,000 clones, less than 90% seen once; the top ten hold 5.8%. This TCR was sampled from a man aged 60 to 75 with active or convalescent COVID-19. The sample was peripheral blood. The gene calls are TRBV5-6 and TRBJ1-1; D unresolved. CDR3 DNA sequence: TGTGCCAGCAGCTTGGCCCGCGGAAAGAACACTGAAGCTTTCTTT. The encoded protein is CASSLARGKNTEAFF.